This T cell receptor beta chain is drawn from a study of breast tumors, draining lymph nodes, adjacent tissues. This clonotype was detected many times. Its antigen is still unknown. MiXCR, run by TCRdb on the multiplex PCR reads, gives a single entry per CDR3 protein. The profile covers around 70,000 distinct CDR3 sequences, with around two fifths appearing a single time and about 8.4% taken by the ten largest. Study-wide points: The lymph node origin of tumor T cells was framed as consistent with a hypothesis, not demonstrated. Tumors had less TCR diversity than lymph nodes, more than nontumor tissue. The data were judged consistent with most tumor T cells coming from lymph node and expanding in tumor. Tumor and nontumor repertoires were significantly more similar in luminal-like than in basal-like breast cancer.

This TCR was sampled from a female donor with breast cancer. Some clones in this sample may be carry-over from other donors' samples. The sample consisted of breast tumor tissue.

CDR3 sequence: CASSLARLAGVGTQYF. The CDR3 DNA is TGTGCCAGCAGCTTAGCGCGGCTAGCGGGAGTTGGGACCCAGTACTTC. This sequence joins TRBV7-8 and TRBJ2-5; 10 nucleotides agree with TRBD2. This CDR3 comprises 16 residues. The trim removed 0 bases at V and 7 bases at J, leaving 8 bases unmatched. Germline V gene lookup returns CDR1 SGHVS and CDR2 FQNEAQ.